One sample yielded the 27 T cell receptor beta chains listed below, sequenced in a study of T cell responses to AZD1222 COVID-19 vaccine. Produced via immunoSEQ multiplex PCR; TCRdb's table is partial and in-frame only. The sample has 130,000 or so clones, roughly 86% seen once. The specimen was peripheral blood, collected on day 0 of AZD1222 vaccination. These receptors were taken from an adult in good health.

DNA for the CDR3: TGTGCCAGCAGTTCGGTGGTACGAGCGGGAGACAATGAGCAGTTCTTC. It encodes CASSSVVRAGDNEQFF. The rearrangement joins TRBV28 to TRBJ2-1, with 8 bases matching TRBD2. Germline V gene lookup returns CDR1 MDHEN and CDR2 SYDVKM. V was pared by 4 bases and J by 5 bases, with 10 bases of the junction left unmatched. This CDR3 is built from 16 residues.

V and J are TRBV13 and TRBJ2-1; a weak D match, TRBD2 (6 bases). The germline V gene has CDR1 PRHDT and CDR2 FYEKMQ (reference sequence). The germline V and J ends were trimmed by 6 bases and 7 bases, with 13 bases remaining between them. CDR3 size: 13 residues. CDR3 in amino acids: CASRTRLGNEQFF. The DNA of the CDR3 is TGTGCCAGCAGGACTAGGTTAGGGAATGAGCAGTTCTTC.

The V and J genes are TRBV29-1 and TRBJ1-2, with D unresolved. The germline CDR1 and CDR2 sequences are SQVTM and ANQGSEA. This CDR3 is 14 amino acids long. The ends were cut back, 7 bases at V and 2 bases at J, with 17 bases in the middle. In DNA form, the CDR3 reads TGCAGCGCCGATTCACCAACAGTGAACTATGGCTACACCTTC. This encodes CSADSPTVNYGYTF.

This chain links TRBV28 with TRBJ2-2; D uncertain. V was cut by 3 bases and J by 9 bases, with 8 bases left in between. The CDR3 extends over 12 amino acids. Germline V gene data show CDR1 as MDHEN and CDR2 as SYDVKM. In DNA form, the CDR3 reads TGTGCCAGCAGTTTGAGTAGGTGGGAGCTGTTTTTT. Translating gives CASSLSRWELFF.

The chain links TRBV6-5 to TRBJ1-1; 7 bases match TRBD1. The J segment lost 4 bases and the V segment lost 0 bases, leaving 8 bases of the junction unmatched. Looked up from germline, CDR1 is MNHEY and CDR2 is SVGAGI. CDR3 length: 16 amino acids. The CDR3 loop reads CASSYSTGEVGTEAFF. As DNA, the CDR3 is TGTGCCAGCAGTTACTCCACAGGGGAGGTGGGCACTGAAGCTTTCTTT.

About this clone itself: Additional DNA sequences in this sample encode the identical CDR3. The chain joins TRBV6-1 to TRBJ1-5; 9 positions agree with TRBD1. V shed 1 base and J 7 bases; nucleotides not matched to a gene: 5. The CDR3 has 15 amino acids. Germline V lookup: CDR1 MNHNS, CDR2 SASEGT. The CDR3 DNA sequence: TGTGCCAGCAGTGAAGAGAGGACAGGGGTGCAGCCCCAGCATTTT. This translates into CASSEERTGVQPQHF.

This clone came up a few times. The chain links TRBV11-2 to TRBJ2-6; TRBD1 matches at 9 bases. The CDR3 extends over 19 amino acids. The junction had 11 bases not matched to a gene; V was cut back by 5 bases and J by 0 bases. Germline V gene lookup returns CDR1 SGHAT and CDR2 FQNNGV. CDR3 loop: CASSPRNRGLVSGANVLTF. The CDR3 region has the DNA TGTGCCAGCAGCCCTCGGAACAGGGGGCTAGTCTCTGGGGCCAACGTCCTGACTTTC.

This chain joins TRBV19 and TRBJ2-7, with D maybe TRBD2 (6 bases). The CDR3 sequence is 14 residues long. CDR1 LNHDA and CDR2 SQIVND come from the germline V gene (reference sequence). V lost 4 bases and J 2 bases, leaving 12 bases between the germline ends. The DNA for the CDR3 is TGTGCCAGTAGTACCCTTACGGGGGCCTACGAGCAGTACTTC. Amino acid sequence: CASSTLTGAYEQYF.

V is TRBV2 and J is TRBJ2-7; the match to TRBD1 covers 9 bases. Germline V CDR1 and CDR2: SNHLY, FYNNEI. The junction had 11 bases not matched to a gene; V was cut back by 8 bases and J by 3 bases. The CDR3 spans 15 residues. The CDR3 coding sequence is TGTGCCAGCCGATTTCAGACAGGGGGTTTCTACGAGCAGTACTTC. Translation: CASRFQTGGFYEQYF.

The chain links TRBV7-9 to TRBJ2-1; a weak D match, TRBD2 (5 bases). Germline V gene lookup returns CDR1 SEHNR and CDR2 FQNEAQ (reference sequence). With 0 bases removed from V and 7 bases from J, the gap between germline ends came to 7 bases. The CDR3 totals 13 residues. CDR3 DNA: TGTGCCAGCAGCTTAGCGCAGCGGAATGAGCAGTTCTTC. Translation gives CASSLAQRNEQFF. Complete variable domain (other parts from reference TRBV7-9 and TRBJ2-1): DTGVSQNPRHKITKRGQNVTFRCDPISEHNRLYWYRQTLGQGPEFLTYFQNEAQLEKSRLLSDRFSAERPKGSFSTLEIQRTEQGDSAMYLCASSLAQRNEQFFGPGTRLTVL.

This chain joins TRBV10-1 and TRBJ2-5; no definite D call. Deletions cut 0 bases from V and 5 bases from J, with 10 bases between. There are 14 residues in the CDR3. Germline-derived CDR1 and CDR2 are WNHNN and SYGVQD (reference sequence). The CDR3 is CASSESKDGETQYF. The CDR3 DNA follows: TGCGCCAGCAGTGAGTCGAAGGATGGGGAGACCCAGTACTTC.

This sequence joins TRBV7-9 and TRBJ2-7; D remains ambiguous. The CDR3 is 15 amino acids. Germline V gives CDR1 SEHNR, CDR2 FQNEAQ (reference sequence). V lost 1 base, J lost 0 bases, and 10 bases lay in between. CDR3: CASSLGRISSYEQYF. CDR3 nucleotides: TGTGCCAGCAGCTTAGGACGGATAAGCTCCTACGAGCAGTACTTC.

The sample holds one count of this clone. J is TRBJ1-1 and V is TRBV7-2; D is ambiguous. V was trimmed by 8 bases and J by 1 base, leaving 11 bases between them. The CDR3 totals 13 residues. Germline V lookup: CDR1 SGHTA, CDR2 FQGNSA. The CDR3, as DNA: TGTGCCAGCGCCGGGGATAAGAACACTGAAGCTTTCTTT. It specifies CASAGDKNTEAFF. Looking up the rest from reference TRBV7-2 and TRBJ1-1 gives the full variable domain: GAGVSQSPSNKVTEKGKDVELRCDPISGHTALYWYRQSLGQGLEFLIYFQGNSAPDKSGLPSDRFSAERTGGSVSTLTIQRTQQEDSAVYLCASAGDKNTEAFFGQGTRLTVV.

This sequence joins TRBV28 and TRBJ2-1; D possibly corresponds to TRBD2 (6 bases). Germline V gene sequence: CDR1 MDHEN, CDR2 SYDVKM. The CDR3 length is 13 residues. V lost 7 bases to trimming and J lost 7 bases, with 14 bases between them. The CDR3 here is CASKLPGGNEQFF. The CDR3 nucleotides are TGTGCCAGCAAACTCCCCGGAGGGAATGAGCAGTTCTTC.

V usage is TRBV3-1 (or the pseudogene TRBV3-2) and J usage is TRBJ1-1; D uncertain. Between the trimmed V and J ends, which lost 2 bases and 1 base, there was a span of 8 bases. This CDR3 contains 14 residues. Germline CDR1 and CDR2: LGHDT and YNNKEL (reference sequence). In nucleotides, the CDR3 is TGTGCCAGCAGCCAACTACACGGGAACACTGAAGCTTTCTTT. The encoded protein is CASSQLHGNTEAFF.

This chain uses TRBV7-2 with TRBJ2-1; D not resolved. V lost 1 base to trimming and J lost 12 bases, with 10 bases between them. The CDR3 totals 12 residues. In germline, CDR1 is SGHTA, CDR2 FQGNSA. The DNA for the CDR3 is TGTGCCAGCAGCTTAGAAGTCGCCCGGCAGTTCTTC. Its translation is CASSLEVARQFF.

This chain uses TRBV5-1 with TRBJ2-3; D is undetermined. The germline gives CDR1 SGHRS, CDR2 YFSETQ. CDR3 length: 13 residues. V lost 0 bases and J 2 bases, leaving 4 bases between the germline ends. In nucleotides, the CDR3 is TGCGCCAGCAGCTTGGTCCCCACAGATACGCAGTATTTT. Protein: CASSLVPTDTQYF.

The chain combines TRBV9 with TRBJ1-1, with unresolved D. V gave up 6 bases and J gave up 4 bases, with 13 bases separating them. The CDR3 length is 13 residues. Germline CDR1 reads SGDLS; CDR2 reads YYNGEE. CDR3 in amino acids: CASTEMLGTEAFF. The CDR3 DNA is TGTGCCAGCACCGAGATGTTGGGCACTGAAGCTTTCTTT.

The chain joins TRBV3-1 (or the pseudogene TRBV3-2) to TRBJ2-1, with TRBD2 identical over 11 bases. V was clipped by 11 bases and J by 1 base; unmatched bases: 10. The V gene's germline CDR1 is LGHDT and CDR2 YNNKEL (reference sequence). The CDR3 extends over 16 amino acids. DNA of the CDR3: TGTGCCCCCGATTATAGCGGGGGGGTTTCCTACAATGAGCAGTTCTTC. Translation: CAPDYSGGVSYNEQFF.

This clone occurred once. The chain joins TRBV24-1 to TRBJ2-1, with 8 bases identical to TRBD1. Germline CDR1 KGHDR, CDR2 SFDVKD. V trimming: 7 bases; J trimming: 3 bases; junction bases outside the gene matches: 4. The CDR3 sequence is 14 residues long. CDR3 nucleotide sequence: TGTGCCACCAGCCAGGGGGCGAACTACAATGAGCAGTTCTTC. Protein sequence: CATSQGANYNEQFF.

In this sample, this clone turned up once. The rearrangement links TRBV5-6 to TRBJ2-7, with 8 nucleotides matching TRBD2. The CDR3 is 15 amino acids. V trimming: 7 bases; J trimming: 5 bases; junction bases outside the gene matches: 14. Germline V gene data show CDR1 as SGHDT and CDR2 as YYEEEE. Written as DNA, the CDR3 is TGTGCCAGCCGGGAGGGAGGGAGCGAATTGAACGAGCAGTACTTC. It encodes CASREGGSELNEQYF. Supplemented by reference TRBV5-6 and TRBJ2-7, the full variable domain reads DAGVTQSPTHLIKTRGQQVTLRCSPKSGHDTVSWYQQALGQGPQFIFQYYEEEERQRGNFPDRFSGHQFPNYSSELNVNALLLGDSALYLCASREGGSELNEQYFGPGTRLTVT.

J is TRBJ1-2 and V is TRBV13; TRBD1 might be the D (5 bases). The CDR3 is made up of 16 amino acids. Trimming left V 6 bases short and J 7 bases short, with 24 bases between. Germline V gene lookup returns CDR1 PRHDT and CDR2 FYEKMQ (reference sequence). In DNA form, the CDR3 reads TGTGCCAGCAGAAAGAGTGGGTCCAGGGCAATCTCTGGCTACACCTTC. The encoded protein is CASRKSGSRAISGYTF.

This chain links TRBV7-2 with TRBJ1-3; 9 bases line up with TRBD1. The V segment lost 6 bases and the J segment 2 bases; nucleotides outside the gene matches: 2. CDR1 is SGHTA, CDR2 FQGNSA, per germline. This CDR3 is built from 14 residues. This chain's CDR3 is CASRWDRAGNTIYF. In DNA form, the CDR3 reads TGTGCCAGCAGATGGGACAGGGCTGGAAACACCATATATTTT.

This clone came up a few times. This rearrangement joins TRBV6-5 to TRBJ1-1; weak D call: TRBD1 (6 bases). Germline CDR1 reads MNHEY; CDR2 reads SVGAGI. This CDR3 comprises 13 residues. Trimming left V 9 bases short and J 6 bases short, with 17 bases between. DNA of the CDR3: TGTGCCAGTACAGGGTTTTCTGAAGCTGAAGCTTTCTTT. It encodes CASTGFSEAEAFF.

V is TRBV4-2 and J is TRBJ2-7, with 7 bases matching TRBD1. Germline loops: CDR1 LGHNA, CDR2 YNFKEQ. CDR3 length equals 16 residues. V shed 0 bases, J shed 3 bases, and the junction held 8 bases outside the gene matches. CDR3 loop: CASSQEWDSNDYEQYF. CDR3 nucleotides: TGTGCCAGCAGCCAAGAATGGGACAGCAATGACTACGAGCAGTACTTC.

CDR3 in DNA: TGTGCCAGCAGCGGACAGGGGAGGGATAATTCACCCCTCCACTTT. It is translated as CASSGQGRDNSPLHF. The chain combines TRBV6-5 with TRBJ1-6; 9 bases fit TRBD1. The germline V gene encodes CDR1 MNHEY and CDR2 SVGAGI. The CDR3 is made up of 15 amino acids. The junction had 5 bases not matched to a gene; V was cut back by 6 bases and J by 5 bases.

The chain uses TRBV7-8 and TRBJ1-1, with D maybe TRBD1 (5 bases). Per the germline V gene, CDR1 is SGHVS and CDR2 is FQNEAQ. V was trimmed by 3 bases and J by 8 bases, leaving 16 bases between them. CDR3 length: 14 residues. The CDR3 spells CASSFRVIREEAFF. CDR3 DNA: TGTGCCAGCAGCTTCAGGGTTATCCGGGAAGAAGCTTTCTTT.